This TCR beta chain was sequenced in a study of shared clonotypes between healthy human individuals. The overall study: Three CD4 naive, three CD4 memory, two CD8 naive and one CD8 memory plate were used per donor.

The assay was immunoSEQ multiplex PCR, and TCRdb's table has in-frame clones only and misses some. The sample records around 610,000 clones, 95% to 97% being singletons. CD45RO-negative CD8 cells positively selected for CCR7 made up the naive population, which excluded terminally differentiated effector memory CD45RA+ cells. Nashville, Tennessee was home to all donors, each a Caucasian adult. General study findings and limits: The expectation was that sequencing depth would affect clonotype sharing among donors.

Turning to this clone: The antigen is not known.

The CDR3 spans 17 residues. Germline V gene lookup returns CDR1 SGDLS and CDR2 YYNGEE. V was pared by 4 bases and J by 1 base, with 17 bases between. The sample consisted of naive CD8+ T cells sorted from blood. The receptor's source is a woman aged 25 to 39 in good health. The chain uses TRBV9 and TRBJ2-2; tentatively, D is TRBD2 (6 bases). The CDR3 region has the DNA TGTGCCAGCAGCCCTACCCCCGGGGGAAAGAACACCGGGGAGCTGTTTTTT. It yields the protein CASSPTPGGKNTGELFF.